This TCR beta chain comes out of a study of vaccination and CD4 T cells after COVID-19. Study-level background: For control cultures, the treatment was a CEFX pool, an HIV-1 Nef pool, or no peptide.

CD4+ T cells that had been cultured provided DNA sequenced with the Oncomine TCR Beta short-read assay. Each CDR3 protein is one row after TCRdb ran MiXCR on the PCR reads. The sample lists about 25,000 distinct CDR3 sequences, approximately 67% occurring once. As for treatment: roughly 10-day PBMC culture with coronavirus spike peptide pools or control peptides (ViraFEST assay). Trimming pared 4 bases from V and 1 base from J, leaving 15 bases between. This CDR3 is built from 16 residues. Per the germline V gene, CDR1 is LNHDA and CDR2 is SQIVND (reference sequence). In regard to this clonotype: Its antigen is not identified.

The chain links TRBV19 to TRBJ2-3; D possibly uses TRBD1 or TRBD2 (6 bases each). The material sequenced was CD4+ T cells from blood, cultured in vitro, taken after SARS-CoV-2 vaccination. The TCR originated in a human donor who received a COVID-19 vaccine. CDR3 protein: CASSTAVGGGTDTQYF. DNA of the CDR3: TGTGCCAGTAGTACGGCCGTGGGGGGCGGCACAGATACGCAGTATTTT.